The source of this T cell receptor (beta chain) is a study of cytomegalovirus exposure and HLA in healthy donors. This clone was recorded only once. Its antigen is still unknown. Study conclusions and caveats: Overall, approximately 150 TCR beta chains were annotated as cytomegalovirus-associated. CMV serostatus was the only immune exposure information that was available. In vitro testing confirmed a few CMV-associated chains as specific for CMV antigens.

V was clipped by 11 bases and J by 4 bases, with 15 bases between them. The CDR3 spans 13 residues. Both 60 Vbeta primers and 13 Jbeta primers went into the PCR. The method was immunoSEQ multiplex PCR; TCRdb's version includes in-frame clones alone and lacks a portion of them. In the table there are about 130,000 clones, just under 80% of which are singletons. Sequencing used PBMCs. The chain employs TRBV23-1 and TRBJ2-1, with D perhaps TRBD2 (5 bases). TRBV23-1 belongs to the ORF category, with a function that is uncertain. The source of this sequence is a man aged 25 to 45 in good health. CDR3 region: CAETSGSYNEQFF. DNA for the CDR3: TGCGCCGAAACGTCGGGGTCGTACAATGAGCAGTTCTTC.